The clone carrying this TCR beta chain showed up just a few times. The antigen is unknown. This sample was included in a study of identical twins. Study-wide findings and caveats: Out-of-frame alpha sequences common to twins exhibited a surplus of low generation probability.

Template switching added a universal primer site; cDNA carried unique molecular identifiers. One entry per CDR3 protein results from TCRdb running MiXCR on the 5' RACE reads. The sample lists approximately 500,000 distinct CDR3 sequences, 13% to 15% occurring once. The CDR3 sequence is 13 residues long. Another study also made use of these data, one on yellow fever vaccine responses in identical twins.

The TCR originated in a young woman in good health. V is TRBV21-1 and J is TRBJ2-7; whether TRBD2, the table's D call, matches the DNA was not checked. TRBV21-1 is marked as a pseudogene. Sequencing was carried out using CD4+ T cells sorted from blood. The CDR3 region is CASRRREGHEQYF. The CDR3 bases are TGTGCCAGCAGAAGACGGGAGGGCCACGAGCAGTACTTC.